This TCR beta chain was observed in a study of cytomegalovirus exposure and HLA in healthy donors. Study conclusions and caveats: Reports credit the classifier with highly specific, highly sensitive diagnosis of cytomegalovirus status. The listing of 150 to 200 TCR beta chains classed them as cytomegalovirus-associated. Upon later analysis, TCR association rates were observed to vary by HLA locus, being highest for DRB1 and lowest for HLA-C.

This clone has more than one count but fewer than ten. The antigen is not known. Vbeta (60) and Jbeta (13) primers were used in the PCR. TCRdb keeps only in-frame clones here, not all; method: immunoSEQ multiplex PCR. The data hold around 96,000 clones, with around 81% observed a single time. The length of the CDR3 is 14 residues. Germline values: CDR1 SNHLY, CDR2 FYNNEI. V lost 2 bases and J lost 4, with 8 bases in between. This sequence originates from a young man in good health and CMV-seronegative. Sequenced material: PBMCs. J is TRBJ1-4 and V is TRBV2; the D gene is possibly TRBD1 (5 bases). The CDR3 protein is CASSEQGFNEKLFF. For the CDR3, the DNA is TGTGCCAGCAGTGAACAGGGATTTAATGAAAAACTGTTTTTT.